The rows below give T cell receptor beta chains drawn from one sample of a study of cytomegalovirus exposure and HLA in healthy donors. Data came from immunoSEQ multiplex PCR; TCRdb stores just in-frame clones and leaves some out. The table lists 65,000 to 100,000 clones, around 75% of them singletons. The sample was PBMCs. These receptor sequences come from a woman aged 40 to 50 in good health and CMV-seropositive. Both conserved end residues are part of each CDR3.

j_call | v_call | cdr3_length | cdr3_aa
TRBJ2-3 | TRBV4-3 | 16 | CASSQGSGLLRDTQYF
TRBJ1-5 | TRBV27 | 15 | CASSRGTGGNQPQHF
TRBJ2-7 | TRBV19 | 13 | CASSIGRTYEQYF
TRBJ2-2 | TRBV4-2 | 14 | CASSPPVEEEELFF
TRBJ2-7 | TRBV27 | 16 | CASSFRSGGSIYEQYF
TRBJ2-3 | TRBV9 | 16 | CASSVGASPSTDTQYF
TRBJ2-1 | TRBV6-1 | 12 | CASSGTVNEQFF
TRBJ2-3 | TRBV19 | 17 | CTWCPGGKAQTTDTQYF
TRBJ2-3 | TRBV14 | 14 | CASSQDMSTDTQYF
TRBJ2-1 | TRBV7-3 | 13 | CASSLTGGNEQFF
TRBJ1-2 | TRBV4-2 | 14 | CASTLKGAGYGYTF
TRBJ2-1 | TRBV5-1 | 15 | CASSTDRGSYNEQFF
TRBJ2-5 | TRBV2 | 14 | CASRQGEAQETQYF
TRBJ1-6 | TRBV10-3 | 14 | CATTPDVGDSPLHF
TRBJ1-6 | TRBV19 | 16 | CASSGQPGQPNSPLHF
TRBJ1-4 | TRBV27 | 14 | CASSLVEGAEKLFF
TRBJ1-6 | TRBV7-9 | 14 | CASSLDQGNSPLHF
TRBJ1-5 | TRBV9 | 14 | CASSPGVNNQPQHF
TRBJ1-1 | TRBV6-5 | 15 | CASSPSGQANTEAFF
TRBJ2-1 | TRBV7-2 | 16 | CASSPEGGVFYNEQFF
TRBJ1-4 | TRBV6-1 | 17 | CASSEGGPLVTNEKLFF
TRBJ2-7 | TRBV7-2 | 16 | CASSLDYRGGSDEQYF
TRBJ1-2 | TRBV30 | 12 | CAWSLGGYGYTF
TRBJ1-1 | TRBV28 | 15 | CASSATGGWDTEAFF
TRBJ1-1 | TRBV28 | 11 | CASTLNTEAFF
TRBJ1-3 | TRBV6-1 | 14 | CASSDWFSGNTIYF
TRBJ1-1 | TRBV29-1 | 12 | CSVEQVNTEAFF
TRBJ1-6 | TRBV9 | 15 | CASSRTGGPNSPLHF
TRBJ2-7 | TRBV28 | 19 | CASSLGLGQGKGWDYEQYF
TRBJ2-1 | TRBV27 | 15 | CASSPSFISYNEQFF
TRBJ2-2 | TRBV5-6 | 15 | CASSPEQGWRGELFF
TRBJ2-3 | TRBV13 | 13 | CASSRQVVNTQYF
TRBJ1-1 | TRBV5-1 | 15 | CASSTGRWEDTEAFF
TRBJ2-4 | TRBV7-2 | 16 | CASSLASSRAKNIQYF
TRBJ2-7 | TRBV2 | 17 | CASSEALRRASSYEQYF
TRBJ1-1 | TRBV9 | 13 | CASSVGAGHEAFF
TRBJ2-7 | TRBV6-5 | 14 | CASSLAGGPQEQYF
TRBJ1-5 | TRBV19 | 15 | CASAEQVLSNQPQHF
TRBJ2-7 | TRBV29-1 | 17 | CSVEDPGTSGSLHEQYF
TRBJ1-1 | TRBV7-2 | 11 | CASSRTGVVFF
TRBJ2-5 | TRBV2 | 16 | CASSDPWTSSQETQYF
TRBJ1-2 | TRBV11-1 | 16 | CASSHKRGTGDYGYTF
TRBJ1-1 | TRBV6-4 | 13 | CASSVGVNTEAFF
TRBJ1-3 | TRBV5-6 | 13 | CASSAPGRDTIYF
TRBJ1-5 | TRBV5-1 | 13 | CASSLGVDQPQHF
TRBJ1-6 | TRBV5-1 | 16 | CASSPGVLSYNSPLHF
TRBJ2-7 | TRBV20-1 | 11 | CSALLPYEQYF
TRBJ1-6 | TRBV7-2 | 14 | CASSWDRTNSPLHF
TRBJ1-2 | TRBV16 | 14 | CASSPRGRNYGYTF
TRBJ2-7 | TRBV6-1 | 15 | CASNYGQGRTYEQYF
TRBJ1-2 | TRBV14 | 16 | CASSHPGQGSNYGYTF
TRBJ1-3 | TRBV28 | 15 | CASSFGGVSGNTIYF
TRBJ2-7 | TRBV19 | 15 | CASSISGRATYEQYF
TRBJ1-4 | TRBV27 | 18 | CASSPGRGHLATNEKLFF
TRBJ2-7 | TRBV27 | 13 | CASSFAPLYEQYF
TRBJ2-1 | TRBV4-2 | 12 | CASSPPGDEQFF
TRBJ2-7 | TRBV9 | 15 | CASSAGTSGPYEQYF